The present T cell receptor beta chain was sequenced within a study of blood T cell repertoires in COVID-19. Study-wide context: Donors in the United States, Italy and Spain gave samples during acute or convalescent COVID-19. Sources were T cells, B-cell-depleted T cells, or PBMCs; the material itself was cDNA or gDNA.

Germline V lookup: CDR1 SGDLS, CDR2 YYNGEE. This CDR3 contains 16 residues. Germline trimming cut 0 bases from V and 6 bases from J; bases unmatched to any gene: 6. Study processing details: Reference gene primer amplification yielded estimated nucleated cell counts. Some clones are missing from TCRdb's copy, which holds only in-frame ones; the method was immunoSEQ multiplex PCR. V, J and clone size are taken as reported in that table, and D and trimming were inferred from the DNA itself. The sample lists about 140,000 clones; around 90% were seen once. Sequenced material: peripheral blood. This clonotype was sampled from a woman older than 75 with acute or convalescent COVID-19. J is TRBJ2-1 and V is TRBV9, with 10 bases matching TRBD2. For the CDR3, the DNA is TGTGCCAGCAGCGTAGAGCGGGGGGGCAGTGGCAATGAGCAGTTCTTC. Translating gives CASSVERGGSGNEQFF.